Below, one TCR beta chain is given with its context. This entry is derived from a study of cytomegalovirus exposure and HLA in healthy donors. Researchers ran the PCR with 60 Vbeta and 13 Jbeta primers. TCRdb's table, derived via immunoSEQ multiplex PCR, lists solely in-frame clones and lacks some. The table lists some 180,000 clones, around 80% of them singletons. Germline lookup yields CDR1 MNHNY and CDR2 SVGAGI (reference sequence). The CDR3 sequence is 15 residues long. V trimming: 6 bases; J trimming: 6 bases; junction bases outside the gene matches: 10. The sample taken for sequencing was PBMCs. The chain carries TRBV6-6 and TRBJ2-1, with 8 positions matching TRBD1. This clonotype was sampled from a man aged 18-30 years in good health and CMV-seronegative. The CDR3 here is CASSQPTGAGNEQFF. DNA of the CDR3: TGTGCCAGCAGCCAACCGACAGGGGCAGGCAATGAGCAGTTCTTC.